A selection of T cell receptor beta chains follows, all from one sample in a study of cytomegalovirus exposure and HLA in healthy donors. Only in-frame clones appear in the TCRdb table, and some are missing; sequencing was by immunoSEQ multiplex PCR. Counted here are fewer than 65,000 clones, around 73% occurring once; the ten biggest clones make up 5.4%. Sequencing was done on a sample of PBMCs. These receptor sequences come from a man aged 45-65 years in good health and CMV-seronegative. Both conserved end residues are part of each CDR3. The order of the fields is CDR3 DNA, CDR3 protein, V gene, D gene, clone size, J gene. The D gene is left open where the match is weak. Clone size is not always given. Where it is, it says once, few, many or a class for expanded clones.

TGTGCCAGCAGTGGGGTTGCCTTCGGGGAGCAGTACTTC,CASSGVAFGEQYF,TRBV2,NA,NA,TRBJ2-7
TGTGCCAGCAGCAGGGCAGGGGGCGGTTACGAGCAGTACTTC,CASSRAGGGYEQYF,TRBV21-1,NA,NA,TRBJ2-7
TGTGCCAGCAGCTCTACAGGGGCCGGGGGATATGGCTACACCTTC,CASSSTGAGGYGYTF,TRBV7-8,TRBD1,few,TRBJ1-2
TGTGCTAGCAGCCCGTTACGGGGGGGCAGCAATGAGCAGTTCTTC,CASSPLRGGSNEQFF,TRBV7-7,TRBD2,NA,TRBJ2-1
TGTGCCAGCTCACCATCTACAGGGAGCTATGGCTACACCTTC,CASSPSTGSYGYTF,TRBV18,NA,NA,TRBJ1-2
TGTGCCAGCAGCGCCCTCGCTGGCAACACCGGGGAGCTGTTTTTT,CASSALAGNTGELFF,TRBV9,NA,NA,TRBJ2-2
TGTGCCAGCAGTCCTCCCGGCGGGCGGGGGGATACGCAGTATTTT,CASSPPGGRGDTQYF,TRBV6-6,TRBD2,NA,TRBJ2-3
TGTGCCATCAAGGGGGACTATAGTGGAGAGGAGACCCAGTACTTC,CAIKGDYSGEETQYF,TRBV10-3,NA,NA,TRBJ2-5
TGTGCCACCGGACAGGGGCCCTACGAGCAGTACTTC,CATGQGPYEQYF,TRBV6-1,TRBD1,NA,TRBJ2-7
TGTGCCTTCACCCATCTAGGGGGTTACGAGCAGTACTTC,CAFTHLGGYEQYF,TRBV30,NA,NA,TRBJ2-7